Below are 31 T cell receptor beta chains sequenced from a single sample in a study of beta chain features in type 1 diabetes. Points from the study as a whole: Among patients with Type 1 diabetes, TCRB CDR3s were moderately but significantly shorter in every one of the four CD4+ subsets.

For these TCRs, the target antigens are not known. The entirety of the isolated RNA underwent reverse transcription, so expressed TCRB transcripts were sequenced. TCRdb's copy holds only in-frame clones and misses some; the assay was immunoSEQ multiplex PCR. The sample includes roughly 300,000 clones, roughly an eighth of them seen just once. The specimen was naive CD4+ T cells from blood. The receptors were sampled from a man aged 25-45 years with type 1 diabetes.

This clone occurred a few times. V is TRBV6-6 and J is TRBJ2-5; 8 nucleotides align to TRBD1. This CDR3 is 13 amino acids long. CDR1 and CDR2 (germline): MNHNY, SVGAGI (reference sequence). The V gene end was trimmed by 8 bases and the J gene end by 5 bases; junction bases not matched to a gene: 7. The CDR3 reads CASRGQGTETQYF. Written as DNA, the CDR3 is TGTGCCAGCCGAGGACAGGGAACTGAGACCCAGTACTTC.

The chain carries TRBV5-1 and TRBJ2-2; 8 bases agree with TRBD2. The CDR3 is 15 amino acids. The V gene end was trimmed by 0 bases and the J gene end by 7 bases; junction bases not matched to a gene: 5. Looked up from germline, CDR1 is SGHRS and CDR2 is YFSETQ. The CDR3 nucleotides are TGCGCCAGCAGCTTGGGGACTAGCTTCGGCGGGGAGCTGTTTTTT. This sequence encodes CASSLGTSFGGELFF.

The chain links TRBV5-1 to TRBJ2-1, with a possible D match to TRBD2 (5 bases). Germline CDR1 and CDR2: SGHRS and YFSETQ. Trimming took 0 bases from V and 1 from J, leaving 8 bases between them. The CDR3 length is 15 residues. CDR3 DNA: TGCGCCAGCAGCTTGGTCTCGGGGTCCTACAATGAGCAGTTCTTC. It yields the protein CASSLVSGSYNEQFF.

This clone was observed a few times. The chain couples TRBV10-3 to TRBJ2-1, with TRBD2 matching 15 bases. J lost 6 bases, V lost 5 bases, and 8 bases had no gene match. Per germline, CDR1 ENHRY and CDR2 SYGVKD. The CDR3 length is 17 residues. The CDR3 is CAISTGLAGGQSNEQFF. As DNA, the CDR3 is TGTGCCATCAGTACAGGACTAGCGGGAGGGCAATCCAATGAGCAGTTCTTC.

The V call is TRBV6-5, the J call TRBJ1-2, with 7 nucleotides matching TRBD1. The CDR3 is 13 residues long. V lost 6 bases to trimming and J lost 7 bases; unmatched junction nucleotides: 8. Germline V gene lookup returns CDR1 MNHEY and CDR2 SVGAGI. CDR3 DNA: TGTGCCAGCAGCTCCGGACAGGCGCGTGGCTACACCTTC. Amino acid sequence: CASSSGQARGYTF.

This clone was seen a few times. The chain is built from TRBV18 and TRBJ2-3; D ambiguous. In germline, CDR1 is KGHSH, CDR2 LQKENI. This CDR3 is built from 15 residues. V gave up 1 base and J gave up 1 base, with 9 bases separating them. In DNA, the CDR3 is TGTGCCAGCTCACCACTTCCCGGAGGCACAGATACGCAGTATTTT. As protein: CASSPLPGGTDTQYF.

The chain links TRBV30 to TRBJ1-1; D not resolved. The CDR3 has 15 residues. Germline assignment: CDR1 GTSNPN and CDR2 SVGIG (reference sequence). V dropped 3 bases and J dropped 0 bases, with 14 bases sitting between them. The CDR3 DNA sequence: TGTGCCTGGAGCTGGAAGAACAGCATGAACACTGAAGCTTTCTTT. This codes for CAWSWKNSMNTEAFF.

The chain links TRBV29-1 to TRBJ1-3, with D perhaps TRBD1 (6 bases). Trimming shortened V by 7 bases and J by 2 bases, and 12 bases separated the two germline ends. Germline V gene sequence: CDR1 SQVTM, CDR2 ANQGSEA. The CDR3 has 13 amino acids. CDR3 in amino acids: CSAGQSTGNTIYF. CDR3 coding DNA: TGCAGCGCGGGACAATCTACTGGAAACACCATATATTTT.

This chain connects TRBV5-4 to TRBJ2-1; a possible D gene is TRBD2 (7 bases). V lost 4 bases and J lost 0, with 17 bases in between. The CDR3 has 17 amino acids. Germline loops: CDR1 SGHNT, CDR2 YYREEE (reference sequence). CDR3 loop: CASSPGEGRSSYNEQFF. CDR3 nucleotides: TGTGCCAGCAGCCCAGGGGAGGGCCGGAGCTCCTACAATGAGCAGTTCTTC.

In its sample, this clone was seen a few times. The chain recombines TRBV18 with TRBJ2-1, with a tentative D call TRBD2 (5 bases). CDR1 is KGHSH and CDR2 is LQKENI in the germline V gene. V was shortened by 3 bases and J by 4 bases, with 10 bases between the two germline ends. CDR3 length: 14 residues. This CDR3 is CASSPEDGYNEQFF. The CDR3 coding sequence is TGTGCCAGCTCACCGGAGGACGGGTACAATGAGCAGTTCTTC.

This chain uses TRBV19 with TRBJ2-7, with TRBD1 identical over 9 bases. CDR1 is LNHDA, CDR2 SQIVND, per germline (reference sequence). The CDR3 sequence is 15 residues long. The V gene end was trimmed by 6 bases and the J gene end by 3 bases; junction bases not matched to a gene: 9. The CDR3 coding sequence is TGTGCCAGTAGCCGAGGGACAGGGAGGAGCTACGAGCAGTACTTC. It codes for CASSRGTGRSYEQYF.

This clone was counted only a few times. The chain employs TRBV28 and TRBJ2-1, with 7 positions matching TRBD2. V shed 2 bases, J shed 5 bases, and the junction held 6 bases outside the gene matches. The CDR3 length is 15 residues. Per germline, CDR1 MDHEN and CDR2 SYDVKM. DNA for the CDR3: TGTGCCAGCAGTTTACTAGCGGCCCAGAACAATGAGCAGTTCTTC. Its translation is CASSLLAAQNNEQFF. Based on the CDR3 plus reference TRBV28 and TRBJ2-1, the full variable domain is DVKVTQSSRYLVKRTGEKVFLECVQDMDHENMFWYRQDPGLGLRLIYFSYDVKMKEKGDIPEGYSVSREKKERFSLILESASTNQTSMYLCASSLLAAQNNEQFFGPGTRLTVL.

V usage is TRBV30 and J usage is TRBJ1-2, with 8 bases matching TRBD1. This CDR3 has 11 amino acids. With 5 bases clipped from V and 7 bases from J, the junction kept 3 bases outside the gene matches. Germline-derived CDR1 and CDR2 are GTSNPN and SVGIG (reference sequence). CDR3 protein: CAWWTGFGYTF. As DNA, the CDR3 is TGTGCCTGGTGGACAGGGTTTGGCTACACCTTC.

J is TRBJ2-3 and V is TRBV30, with 7 bases that match TRBD1. CDR1 and CDR2 from the germline V gene are GTSNPN and SVGIG (reference sequence). J was trimmed by 3 bases and V by 3 bases; bases with no gene match: 3. The CDR3 has 13 residues. CDR3 sequence: CAWRAGGTDTQYF. The CDR3 region has the DNA TGTGCCTGGAGGGCAGGGGGTACAGATACGCAGTATTTT.

This clone was picked up a small number of times. The chain joins TRBV7-8 to TRBJ2-7; possible D gene TRBD2, 5 bases. Germline V gene lookup returns CDR1 SGHVS and CDR2 FQNEAQ. The CDR3 totals 15 residues. Trimming stripped 4 bases from V and 6 bases from J, with 19 bases between. CDR3 nucleotide sequence: TGTGCCAGCAGCTCCTTAGCGAGCCGTGTTAGCGAGCAGTACTTC. As protein: CASSSLASRVSEQYF.

This clone was detected only a few times. The rearrangement links TRBV15 to TRBJ1-5; D is unclear. This CDR3 is built from 13 residues. Germline V lookup: CDR1 LNHNV, CDR2 YYDKDF (reference sequence). With 7 bases removed from V and 7 bases from J, the gap between germline ends came to 14 bases. The CDR3 DNA follows: TGTGCCACCACCTACGGGGTAAGGCAGCCCCAGCATTTT. Protein product: CATTYGVRQPQHF.

This rearrangement joins TRBV6-1 to TRBJ2-7, with 10 bases fitting TRBD2. The germline V gene encodes CDR1 MNHNS and CDR2 SASEGT. Losses at the gene ends were 3 bases for V and 5 bases for J; bases not matched to a gene: 7. The CDR3 loop spans 15 amino acids. The CDR3: CASSEMGLAGDEQYF. CDR3 nucleotide sequence: TGTGCCAGCAGTGAGATGGGGCTAGCGGGAGACGAGCAGTACTTC.

V is TRBV18 and J is TRBJ1-5; 10 bases line up with TRBD1. V was pared by 5 bases and J by 7 bases, with 5 bases of the junction left unmatched. The CDR3 is 14 amino acids. Germline CDR1 KGHSH, CDR2 LQKENI. The CDR3, as DNA: TGTGCCAGCTCAGCCGGGACAGGGGAACAGCCCCAGCATTTT. Its translation: CASSAGTGEQPQHF. Supplemented by reference TRBV18 and TRBJ1-5, the full variable domain reads NAGVMQNPRHLVRRRGQEARLRCSPMKGHSHVYWYRQLPEEGLKFMVYLQKENIIDESGMPKERFSAEFPKEGPSILRIQQVVRGDSAAYFCASSAGTGEQPQHFGDGTRLSIL.

This clone has a handful of counts. The chain combines TRBV2 with TRBJ1-1; no clear D gene. V gave up 7 bases and J gave up 2 bases, with 14 bases separating them. Germline CDR1 SNHLY, CDR2 FYNNEI. The CDR3 loop spans 14 amino acids. The DNA for the CDR3 is TGTGCCAGCATTGGAGTCGGAGGAAACACTGAAGCTTTCTTT. This translates into CASIGVGGNTEAFF.

The J gene is TRBJ2-2, the V gene TRBV5-1, with D maybe TRBD1 (6 bases). The CDR3 contains 16 residues. Trimming stripped 0 bases from V and 1 base from J, with 10 bases between. Germline CDR1 SGHRS, CDR2 YFSETQ. CDR3 amino acids: CASSLAGTMNTGELFF. DNA of the CDR3: TGCGCCAGCAGCTTGGCCGGGACAATGAACACCGGGGAGCTGTTTTTT.

This chain connects TRBV30 to TRBJ2-2; D uncertain. V lost 1 base, J lost 4 bases, and 10 bases lay in between. Germline CDR1 GTSNPN, CDR2 SVGIG (reference sequence). There are 14 residues in the CDR3. The CDR3 protein is CAWSALVSTGELFF. The CDR3 DNA follows: TGTGCCTGGAGTGCCCTCGTCAGCACCGGGGAGCTGTTTTTT.

A remark on this clone: This sample also contains other DNA sequences that code for the same CDR3. This chain connects TRBV9 to TRBJ2-7; 7 bases are shared with TRBD2. The V segment lost 0 bases and the J segment 1 base; nucleotides outside the gene matches: 1. The CDR3 runs 14 residues. Germline V gene lookup returns CDR1 SGDLS and CDR2 YYNGEE. CDR3 loop: CASSVGGSSYEQYF. Here the CDR3 DNA reads TGTGCCAGCAGCGTAGGCGGGAGTTCCTACGAGCAGTACTTC.

V gene TRBV4-2 combines with J gene TRBJ1-4, with 7 bases lining up with TRBD1. CDR3 length equals 16 residues. Germline V gene lookup returns CDR1 LGHNA and CDR2 YNFKEQ. J lost 7 bases, V lost 4 bases, and 12 bases had no gene match. The CDR3 loop is CASSLRDKGATEKLFF. The CDR3 coding sequence is TGTGCCAGCAGCCTAAGGGACAAGGGGGCAACTGAAAAACTGTTTTTT.

The rearrangement uses TRBV18 and TRBJ1-2; TRBD1 aligns across 8 bases. In germline, CDR1 is KGHSH, CDR2 LQKENI. Unmatched junction bases numbered 9, after V lost 2 bases and J lost 4 bases. CDR3 size: 16 residues. The CDR3 spells CASSPIIGQGGYGYTF. The DNA of the CDR3 is TGTGCCAGCTCACCAATCATCGGACAGGGAGGCTATGGCTACACCTTC.

In this sample, this clone turned up a few times. This chain joins TRBV28 and TRBJ2-7; 9 nucleotides line up with TRBD2. V lost 4 bases to trimming and J lost 4 bases; unmatched junction nucleotides: 11. CDR1 and CDR2 (germline): MDHEN, SYDVKM. This CDR3 is 16 amino acids long. The CDR3 DNA reads TGTGCCAGCAGTTCAACAACGAGCGGGAGGCGTTACGAGCAGTACTTC. It codes for CASSSTTSGRRYEQYF.

This clone occurred a few times. The chain employs TRBV5-1 and TRBJ2-2; no firm D call. The length of the CDR3 is 16 residues. CDR1 and CDR2 (germline): SGHRS, YFSETQ. Trimming took off 0 bases at V and 6 bases at J, with 15 bases between the two ends. For the CDR3, the DNA is TGCGCCAGCAGCTTGGGAGACACGTCTTACGCCGGGGAGCTGTTTTTT. Its translation: CASSLGDTSYAGELFF.

The chain combines TRBV2 with TRBJ2-3; D call uncertain. CDR1 SNHLY and CDR2 FYNNEI come from the germline V gene. This CDR3 region has 13 residues. Trimming stripped 5 bases from V and 2 bases from J, with 8 bases between. In DNA form, the CDR3 reads TGTGCCAGCAGTTTCGGTTACACAGATACGCAGTATTTT. Residues: CASSFGYTDTQYF.

This chain uses TRBV6-6 with TRBJ2-1; TRBD2 aligns across 8 bases. CDR3 length: 15 residues. CDR1 is MNHNY and CDR2 is SVGAGI in the germline V gene (reference sequence). Losses at the gene ends were 6 bases for V and 2 bases for J; bases not matched to a gene: 6. The CDR3, as DNA: TGTGCCAGCAGCCCAACTAGCGGCACCTACAATGAGCAGTTCTTC. It codes for CASSPTSGTYNEQFF.

This clone appeared a few times. The V call is TRBV9, the J call TRBJ2-7; D perhaps matches TRBD2 (7 bases). This CDR3 has 15 residues. Trimming took off 4 bases at V and 0 bases at J, with 14 bases between the two ends. The germline V gene has CDR1 SGDLS and CDR2 YYNGEE. The CDR3 loop reads CASSPRGASSYEQYF. CDR3 in DNA: TGTGCCAGCAGCCCCCGGGGGGCCAGCTCCTACGAGCAGTACTTC.

This clone was counted only a few times. V is TRBV19 and J is TRBJ2-7, with 7 bases fitting TRBD1. Germline CDR1 is LNHDA and CDR2 is SQIVND (reference sequence). With 3 bases clipped from V and 3 bases from J, the junction kept 8 bases outside the gene matches. The CDR3 extends over 15 amino acids. CDR3 protein: CASSIADRDGYEQYF. The CDR3 region has the DNA TGTGCCAGTAGTATTGCTGACAGGGACGGCTACGAGCAGTACTTC.

J is TRBJ2-5 and V is TRBV7-2; maybe TRBD2 (5 bases). The CDR3 spans 11 residues. CDR1 is SGHTA and CDR2 is FQGNSA in the germline V gene. V gave up 10 bases and J gave up 4 bases, with 10 bases separating them. Written as DNA, the CDR3 is TGTGCCACCCCCCTAGCAGAGACCCAGTACTTC. The encoded protein is CATPLAETQYF.